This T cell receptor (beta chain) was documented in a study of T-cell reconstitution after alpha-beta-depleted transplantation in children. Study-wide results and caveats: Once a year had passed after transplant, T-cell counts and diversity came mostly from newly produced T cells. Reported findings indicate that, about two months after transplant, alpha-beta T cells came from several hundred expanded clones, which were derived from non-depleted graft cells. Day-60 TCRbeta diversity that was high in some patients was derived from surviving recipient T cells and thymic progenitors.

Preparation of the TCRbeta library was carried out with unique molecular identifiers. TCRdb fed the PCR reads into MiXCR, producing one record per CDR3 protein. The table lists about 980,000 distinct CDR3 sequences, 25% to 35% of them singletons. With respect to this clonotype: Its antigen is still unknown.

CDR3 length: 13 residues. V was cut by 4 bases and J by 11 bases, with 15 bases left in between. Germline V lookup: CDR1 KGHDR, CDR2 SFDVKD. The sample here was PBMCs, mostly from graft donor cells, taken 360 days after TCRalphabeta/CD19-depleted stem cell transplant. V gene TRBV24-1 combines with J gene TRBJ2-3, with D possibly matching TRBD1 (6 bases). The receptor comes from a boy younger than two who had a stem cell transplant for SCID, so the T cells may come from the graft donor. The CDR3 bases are TGTGCCACCAGTGACGCCCAGGGGCGAGGGCAGTATTTT. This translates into CATSDAQGRGQYF.